This TCR beta chain came from a study of metastatic and nonmetastatic thyroid tumors. TCRdb redid the clone calls on the PCR reads using MiXCR. The sample carries about 92,000 clones, around 14% recorded once. As to this clone: A single base separates this from a much larger clone, so it may be a read error.

Germline V gene sequence: CDR1 SGHRS, CDR2 YFSETQ. This CDR3 comprises 15 residues. Trimming took 1 base from V and 8 from J; bases not matched to a gene: 12. Each patient came to thyroid surgery without any prior treatment (of any kind). The J gene is TRBJ2-7, the V gene TRBV5-1; the match to TRBD1 covers 7 bases. Input material: blood. This clonotype was obtained from a female donor with papillary thyroid cancer or a benign thyroid nodule (not recorded which). Some clones in this sample may be carry-over from other donors' samples. CDR3 in DNA: TGCGCCAGCAGCTTGTTAGCCCGGGACAGTGGCAAGCAGTACTTC. It yields the protein CASSLLARDSGKQYF.